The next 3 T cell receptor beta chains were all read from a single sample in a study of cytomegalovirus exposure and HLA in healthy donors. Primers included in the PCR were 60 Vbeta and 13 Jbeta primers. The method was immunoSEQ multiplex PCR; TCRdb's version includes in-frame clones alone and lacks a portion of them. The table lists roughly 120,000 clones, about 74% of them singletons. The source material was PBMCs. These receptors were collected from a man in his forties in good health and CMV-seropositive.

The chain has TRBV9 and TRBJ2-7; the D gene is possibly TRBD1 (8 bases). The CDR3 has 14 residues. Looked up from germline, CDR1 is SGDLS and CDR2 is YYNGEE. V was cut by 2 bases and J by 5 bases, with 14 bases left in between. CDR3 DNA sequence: TGTGCCAGCAGCGTCGACAGGGGAGGGGACGAGCAGTACTTC. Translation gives CASSVDRGGDEQYF.

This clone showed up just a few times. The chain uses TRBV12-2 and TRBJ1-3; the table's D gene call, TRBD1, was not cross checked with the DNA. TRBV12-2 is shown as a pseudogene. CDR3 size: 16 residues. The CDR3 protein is CASRLPRHGSGNTIYF. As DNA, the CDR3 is TGTGCAAGTCGCTTACCCCGACACGGCTCTGGAAACACCATATATTTT.

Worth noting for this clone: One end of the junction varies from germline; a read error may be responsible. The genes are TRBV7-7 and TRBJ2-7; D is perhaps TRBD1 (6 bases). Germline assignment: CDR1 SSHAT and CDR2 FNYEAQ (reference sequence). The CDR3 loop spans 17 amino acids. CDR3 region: CASSPRPRTGTLDEQYF. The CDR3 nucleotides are TGTGCTAGCAGCCCCAGGCCGAGGACCGGGACATTAGACGAGCAGTACTTC.